The present TCR beta chain was sequenced within a study of blood T cell repertoires in COVID-19. Overall study context: Material from acute and convalescent COVID-19 was sourced from the United States, Italy and Spain.

This clone is a singleton in its sample. With 6 bases clipped from V and 5 bases from J, the junction kept 10 bases outside the gene matches. The CDR3 length is 16 residues. Per germline, CDR1 MNHEY and CDR2 SVGEGT. TCRdb's table, derived via immunoSEQ multiplex PCR, lists solely in-frame clones and lacks some. The sample holds approximately 150,000 clones, approximately 95% seen once. Followed longitudinally, the Seattle patients had been enrolled during active infection. The sequenced material came from peripheral blood. The sequence derives from a woman aged 55-70 years with COVID-19, enrolled during active disease. This rearrangement joins TRBV6-2 or TRBV6-3 to TRBJ2-5; 12 nucleotides align to TRBD2. CDR3 nucleotide sequence: TGTGCCAGCAGCAGGGCGACTAGCGGGGGTGTTGAGACCCAGTACTTC. It codes for CASSRATSGGVETQYF.